These 7 T cell receptor beta chains came from one sample sequenced in a study of shared clonotypes between healthy human individuals. The repertoire was sequenced with immunoSEQ multiplex PCR; TCRdb's copy has only in-frame clones and lacks some. The sample consists of millions of clones, over 85% of them appearing once. The source material was naive CD4+ T cells sorted from blood. Subset denoted: CD45RA+ positively selected. The origin of the receptors is a young man in good health.

The gene calls are TRBV30 and TRBJ1-2; D is possibly TRBD1 (6 bases). V lost 0 bases and J 6 bases, leaving 11 bases between the germline ends. This CDR3 comprises 13 residues. CDR1 and CDR2 from the germline V gene are GTSNPN and SVGIG (reference sequence). CDR3 region: CAWSVQGVDGYTF. DNA of the CDR3: TGTGCCTGGAGTGTACAGGGCGTCGATGGCTACACCTTC.

This sequence joins TRBV28 and TRBJ2-7; 8 bases line up with TRBD1. There are 14 residues in the CDR3. Germline-derived CDR1 and CDR2 are MDHEN and SYDVKM. The trim removed 7 bases at V and 5 bases at J, leaving 10 bases unmatched. This CDR3 reads CASNQLGQANEQYF. The DNA of the CDR3 is TGTGCCAGCAATCAGCTGGGACAGGCGAACGAGCAGTACTTC.

The chain carries TRBV10-3 and TRBJ1-1; D is undetermined. The V gene lost 0 bases and the J gene lost 2 bases, with 10 bases spanning the gap. This CDR3 region has 15 residues. Germline values: CDR1 ENHRY, CDR2 SYGVKD. CDR3 sequence reads: CAISESTRANTEAFF. The CDR3 DNA reads TGTGCCATCAGTGAGTCGACTCGGGCCAACACTGAAGCTTTCTTT.

The chain couples TRBV27 to TRBJ2-7, with 9 bases that match TRBD1. The junction had 10 bases not matched to a gene; V was cut back by 5 bases and J by 5 bases. Germline V gene sequence: CDR1 MNHEY, CDR2 SMNVEV (reference sequence). The CDR3 length is 15 residues. CDR3 sequence reads: CASSTPGTGRDEQYF. CDR3 coding DNA: TGTGCCAGCAGTACGCCCGGGACAGGGAGGGACGAGCAGTACTTC.

This sequence joins TRBV6-5 and TRBJ1-2; D remains unclear. The V end lost 6 bases, the J end lost 10 bases, and 24 bases lay between the germline ends. Germline V CDR1 and CDR2: MNHEY, SVGAGI. This CDR3 has 15 amino acids. CDR3 nucleotide sequence: TGTGCCAGCAGGGCCGCCGGAAATCCCAACGAGGACTACACCTTC. The encoded protein is CASRAAGNPNEDYTF.

This rearrangement joins TRBV10-3 to TRBJ1-3; perhaps TRBD1 as D (5 bases). Trimming pared 10 bases from V and 1 base from J, leaving 8 bases between. The CDR3 is 12 amino acids. Germline V gene sequence: CDR1 ENHRY, CDR2 SYGVKD. The CDR3 here is CASQGSGNTIYF. The DNA of the CDR3 is TGTGCCAGTCAGGGTTCTGGAAACACCATATATTTT.

The rearrangement links TRBV10-3 to TRBJ1-1; the match to TRBD1 covers 7 bases. Germline V gene sequence: CDR1 ENHRY, CDR2 SYGVKD. V was clipped by 3 bases and J by 0 bases; unmatched bases: 4. The CDR3 totals 15 residues. CDR3 sequence: CAISDGGQLNTEAFF. The CDR3 bases are TGTGCCATCAGTGATGGGGGACAGCTGAACACTGAAGCTTTCTTT.